Shown below are 20 T cell receptor beta chains from a single sample sequenced in a study of blood T cell repertoires in COVID-19. The data were produced by immunoSEQ multiplex PCR, yet TCRdb's version contains in-frame clones alone and is incomplete. Of approximately 170,000 clones listed, 86% are singletons. Input material: peripheral blood. The receptors come from a woman in her 70s with acute or convalescent COVID-19.

This chain uses TRBV7-9 with TRBJ1-4; D not resolved. V dropped 0 bases and J dropped 3 bases, with 8 bases sitting between them. The CDR3 is 15 residues long. Germline CDR1 reads SEHNR; CDR2 reads FQNEAQ (reference sequence). In DNA, the CDR3 is TGTGCCAGCAGCTTAGCGCAGGACTCTAATGAAAAACTGTTTTTT. This translates into CASSLAQDSNEKLFF.

The chain couples TRBV24-1 to TRBJ2-7; 8 positions match TRBD1. With V trimmed by 5 bases and J by 3 bases, 8 bases remained unmatched. The germline CDR1 and CDR2 sequences are KGHDR and SFDVKD. This CDR3 region has 15 residues. This CDR3 reads CATSGGQGTGYEQYF. CDR3 in DNA: TGTGCCACCAGTGGTGGACAGGGAACCGGCTACGAGCAGTACTTC.

The gene calls are TRBV6-5 and TRBJ2-3; perhaps TRBD2 as D (5 bases). The CDR3 is made up of 14 amino acids. Trimming removed 5 bases from V and 4 bases from J, with 13 bases in between. Germline V CDR1 and CDR2: MNHEY, SVGAGI. CDR3 DNA sequence: TGTGCCAGCAGTCCTAGCCAAACCGCAGATACGCAGTATTTT. Protein sequence: CASSPSQTADTQYF.

The chain combines TRBV4-3 with TRBJ2-7; 9 bases line up with TRBD1. After removal of 0 bases from V and 3 bases from J, the junction contained 9 bases not matched to a gene. The CDR3 spans 17 residues. Germline CDR1 reads LGHNA; CDR2 reads YSLEER. CDR3 coding DNA: TGCGCCAGCAGCCAAGATTGGGTGGGACAGGGCAGCTACGAGCAGTACTTC. This codes for CASSQDWVGQGSYEQYF.

This clone showed up just a few times. V usage is TRBV29-1 and J usage is TRBJ1-3, with 7 bases matching TRBD1. Germline CDR1 and CDR2: SQVTM and ANQGSEA. The length of the CDR3 is 17 residues. The J segment lost 2 bases and the V segment lost 7 bases, leaving 17 bases of the junction unmatched. The CDR3 bases are TGCAGCGCCGAAGGTGCAGGGGGTTCGGTCGCTGGAAACACCATATATTTT. Amino acid sequence: CSAEGAGGSVAGNTIYF.

This sequence joins TRBV19 and TRBJ1-2; TRBD1 might be the D (5 bases). Germline V gene lookup returns CDR1 LNHDA and CDR2 SQIVND (reference sequence). Deletions cut 8 bases from V and 1 base from J, with 17 bases between. This CDR3 is 15 amino acids long. As DNA, the CDR3 is TGTGCCAGTGGTTTAAAGGCAGGGATTAACTATGGCTACACCTTC. Amino acid sequence: CASGLKAGINYGYTF.

V and J are TRBV11-2 and TRBJ1-3; D is unclear. The CDR3 covers 16 residues. V was shortened by 0 bases and J by 0 bases, with 9 bases between the two germline ends. Germline V CDR1 and CDR2: SGHAT, FQNNGV. The CDR3 DNA is TGTGCCAGCAGCTTAGACCGCCGGGGCTCTGGAAACACCATATATTTT. Its translation: CASSLDRRGSGNTIYF.

This chain links TRBV5-1 with TRBJ2-1; 8 positions match TRBD2. Germline V gene data show CDR1 as SGHRS and CDR2 as YFSETQ. The length of the CDR3 is 18 residues. Trimming cost V 6 bases and J 8 bases; bases outside gene matches: 22. Here the CDR3 reads CASTPWGGDREGQDEQFF. The CDR3 DNA is TGCGCCAGCACCCCTTGGGGGGGCGACCGGGAGGGCCAGGATGAGCAGTTCTTC.

The V and J genes are TRBV3-1 (or the pseudogene TRBV3-2) and TRBJ1-1; 7 bases agree with TRBD1. V shed 4 bases and J 2 bases; nucleotides not matched to a gene: 25. This CDR3 is 21 amino acids long. Germline values: CDR1 LGHDT, CDR2 YNNKEL (reference sequence). The CDR3 nucleotides are TGTGCCAGCAGCCTAAGGATCCCGGGACAGATAACGGGAGGGGGTAACACTGAAGCTTTCTTT. Translation gives CASSLRIPGQITGGGNTEAFF.

V is TRBV19 and J is TRBJ2-3; 8 bases line up with TRBD2. Looked up from germline, CDR1 is LNHDA and CDR2 is SQIVND (reference sequence). The V and J ends lost 5 bases and 4 bases, in that order; junction bases with no gene match: 11. The CDR3 runs 16 residues. The DNA of the CDR3 is TGTGCCAGTAGTTCGACCTACGGGGGGGCCGCAGATACGCAGTATTTT. Translating it yields CASSSTYGGAADTQYF.

The genes are TRBV4-1 and TRBJ1-5; TRBD1 matches 7 bases. CDR3 length: 15 residues. Trimming took 2 bases from V and 4 from J; bases not matched to a gene: 5. In germline, CDR1 is MGHRA, CDR2 YSYEKL. CDR3 DNA sequence: TGCGCCAGCAGCCAAACAGGGGCCCGGAATCAGCCCCAGCATTTT. Translation gives CASSQTGARNQPQHF.

This clone was found a few times. V and J are TRBV12-5 and TRBJ1-1, with D tentatively TRBD1 (5 bases). From germline, CDR1 is LGHNT and CDR2 FRNRAP. Trimming left V 7 bases short and J 3 bases short, with 15 bases between. CDR3 length equals 14 residues. The CDR3, as DNA: TGTGCTAGTGCCCCCCGGGGGGGACACACTGAAGCTTTCTTT. Protein product: CASAPRGGHTEAFF.

The V call is TRBV30, the J call TRBJ2-7, with D unclear. CDR3 length: 13 amino acids. V was shortened by 4 bases and J by 0 bases, with 10 bases between the two germline ends. The germline CDR1 and CDR2 sequences are GTSNPN and SVGIG (reference sequence). The CDR3 DNA reads as TGTGCCTGGACCGCCGCGGACTCCTACGAGCAGTACTTC. Translating gives CAWTAADSYEQYF. Variable domain in full (rest from reference TRBV30 and TRBJ2-7): SQTIHQWPATLVQPVGSPLSLECTVEGTSNPNLYWYRQAAGRGLQLLFYSVGIGQISSEVPQNLSASRPQDRQFILSSKKLLLSDSGFYLCAWTAADSYEQYFGPGTRLTVT.

This clone was detected only a few times. V is TRBV15 and J is TRBJ1-5, with 8 bases that match TRBD1. The CDR3 consists of 15 residues. CDR1 is LNHNV and CDR2 is YYDKDF in the germline V gene (reference sequence). V lost 9 bases and J lost 2; bases outside the gene matches: 9. The CDR3 here is CATSGGQGRNQPQHF. As DNA, the CDR3 is TGTGCCACTAGTGGAGGACAGGGACGCAATCAGCCCCAGCATTTT. The full variable domain, rest sourced from reference TRBV15 and TRBJ1-5, is DAMVIQNPRYQVTQFGKPVTLSCSQTLNHNVMYWYQQKSSQAPKLLFHYYDKDFNNEADTPDNFQSRRPNTSFCFLDIRSPGLGDTAMYLCATSGGQGRNQPQHFGDGTRLSIL.

The rearrangement joins TRBV19 to TRBJ1-6; D unresolved. The CDR3 length is 14 residues. Trimming cost V 3 bases and J 14 bases, with 17 bases left between them. Germline loops: CDR1 LNHDA, CDR2 SQIVND (reference sequence). CDR3 protein: CASSIRDSSSTLHF. For the CDR3, the DNA is TGTGCCAGTAGTATTCGGGATTCTAGTTCGACCCTCCACTTT. Using reference TRBV19 and TRBJ1-6 for the parts outside the CDR3, the full variable domain is DGGITQSPKYLFRKEGQNVTLSCEQNLNHDAMYWYRQDPGQGLRLIYYSQIVNDFQKGDIAEGYSVSREKKESFPLTVTSAQKNPTAFYLCASSIRDSSSTLHFGNGTRLTVT.

This clone appeared once. J is TRBJ2-1 and V is TRBV7-2; 11 bases are a match to TRBD2. With 1 base clipped from V and 2 bases from J, the junction kept 1 base outside the gene matches. Looked up from germline, CDR1 is SGHTA and CDR2 is FQGNSA. This CDR3 has 16 amino acids. CDR3 region: CASSLVAGGPYNEQFF. The CDR3 DNA sequence: TGTGCCAGCAGCTTAGTAGCGGGAGGGCCCTACAATGAGCAGTTCTTC.

About this clone itself: One end of the junction fails to match germline, which may point to a read error. The chain carries TRBV7-7 and TRBJ1-1; D is uncertain. The germline V gene encodes CDR1 SSHAT and CDR2 FNYEAQ (reference sequence). The CDR3 has 15 amino acids. The CDR3 DNA sequence: TGTGCTAGCAGCCCCCTTAGGGAGATTGGGACTGAAGCTTTCTTT. Amino acid sequence: CASSPLREIGTEAFF.

The chain employs TRBV4-3 and TRBJ2-3, with TRBD1 matching 8 bases. V was clipped by 0 bases and J by 4 bases; unmatched bases: 3. The CDR3 has 15 amino acids. Germline V CDR1 and CDR2: LGHNA, YSLEER. CDR3 loop: CASSQETGAPDTQYF. The CDR3 bases are TGCGCCAGCAGCCAAGAGACAGGGGCGCCAGATACGCAGTATTTT.

Written as DNA, the CDR3 is TGTGCCAGCAGCTTAGCGGTGGCCTTTAGCACAGATACGCAGTATTTT. Protein: CASSLAVAFSTDTQYF. The chain joins TRBV7-9 to TRBJ2-3; D uncertain. The V gene lost 0 bases and the J gene lost 0 bases, with 10 bases spanning the gap. Germline-derived CDR1 and CDR2 are SEHNR and FQNEAQ (reference sequence). This CDR3 spans 16 amino acids.

Comments on this clone: This sample includes further DNA sequences coding for the same CDR3. The chain has TRBV18 and TRBJ1-2, with 8 bases that match TRBD1. V lost 3 bases and J lost 3; bases outside the gene matches: 3. This CDR3 has 14 residues. Germline V gene data show CDR1 as KGHSH and CDR2 as LQKENI. Here the CDR3 reads CASSPLDRDYGYTF. DNA for the CDR3: TGTGCCAGCTCACCTTTGGACAGGGACTATGGCTACACCTTC.